These T cell receptor beta chains were read from a single sample in a study of OX40 agonist ivuxolimab in advanced cancers. Data came from immunoSEQ multiplex PCR; TCRdb stores just in-frame clones and leaves some out. The sample records some 41,000 clones, roughly 90% being singletons. This material consisted of CD4+ or CD8+ T cells sorted from blood, taken in a trial of the OX40 agonist ivuxolimab. The receptors originated from an adult with an advanced solid tumor such as melanoma, head and neck, liver or kidney cancer. CDR3s include the opening cysteine and the closing phenylalanine or tryptophan. A D gene is named only where the DNA matches it firmly. Where a row states a size, it is once, few, many or the class of an expanded clone; other rows omit it.

abundance: NA
v_gene: TRBV29-1
j_gene: TRBJ2-2
d_gene: NA
len: 13
CDR3nt: TGCAGCGTTGACAGGGGAAACACCGGGGAGCTGTTTTTT
CDR3aa: CSVDRGNTGELFF

abundance: NA
v_gene: TRBV28
j_gene: TRBJ2-1
d_gene: NA
len: 15
CDR3nt: TGTGCCAGCAGTTTAGGGGGCCCCCCTCTGGATGAGCAGTTCTTC
CDR3aa: CASSLGGPPLDEQFF

abundance: NA
v_gene: TRBV9
j_gene: TRBJ2-1
d_gene: TRBD2
len: 15
CDR3nt: TGTGCCAGCAGCGTTAGCGGGAGTCCCAACAATGAGCAGTTCTTC
CDR3aa: CASSVSGSPNNEQFF

abundance: NA
v_gene: TRBV7-6
j_gene: TRBJ2-1
d_gene: NA
len: 12
CDR3nt: TGTGCCAGCAGCTCCCTCGGGAATGAGCAGTTCTTC
CDR3aa: CASSSLGNEQFF

abundance: NA
v_gene: TRBV2
j_gene: TRBJ2-7
d_gene: TRBD2
len: 14
CDR3nt: TGTGCCAGCATTGACCCTAGCGGGATGTACGAGCAGTACTTC
CDR3aa: CASIDPSGMYEQYF

abundance: NA
v_gene: TRBV2
j_gene: TRBJ2-7
d_gene: NA
len: 17
CDR3nt: TGTGCCAGCAGTGAATATCCCCTCTCGGTTGACCCCTACGAGCAGTACTTC
CDR3aa: CASSEYPLSVDPYEQYF

abundance: NA
v_gene: TRBV18
j_gene: TRBJ1-2
d_gene: NA
len: 14
CDR3nt: TGTGCCAGCTCACCACCGACAGGTCTCTATGGCTACACCTTC
CDR3aa: CASSPPTGLYGYTF

abundance: NA
v_gene: TRBV9
j_gene: TRBJ2-3
d_gene: TRBD2
len: 15
CDR3nt: TGTGCCAGCAGCGTTAGCGGGGGGGTCACAGATACGCAGTATTTT
CDR3aa: CASSVSGGVTDTQYF

abundance: NA
v_gene: TRBV5-8
j_gene: TRBJ1-5
d_gene: TRBD1
len: 14
CDR3nt: TGTGCCAGCAGCTTGGAGGGGGCCGGGCAGCCCCAGCATTTT
CDR3aa: CASSLEGAGQPQHF

abundance: NA
v_gene: TRBV5-1
j_gene: TRBJ1-2
d_gene: TRBD1
len: 15
CDR3nt: TGCGCCAGCAGCAGCCTGGGACAGGGAGACTATGGCTACACCTTC
CDR3aa: CASSSLGQGDYGYTF

abundance: NA
v_gene: TRBV7-9
j_gene: TRBJ2-7
d_gene: NA
len: 15
CDR3nt: TGTGCCAGCAGCTTAGCGCTGGGAAATACCTACGAGCAGTACTTC
CDR3aa: CASSLALGNTYEQYF

abundance: NA
v_gene: TRBV5-4
j_gene: TRBJ2-1
d_gene: TRBD2
len: 17
CDR3nt: TGTGCCAGCAGCCCCACGAGGAGGACGGGGGGGCGAAATGAGCAGTTCTTC
CDR3aa: CASSPTRRTGGRNEQFF

abundance: NA
v_gene: TRBV7-9
j_gene: TRBJ2-1
d_gene: TRBD2
len: 15
CDR3nt: TGTGCCAGCAGCTCCCTCCCTAGCGGGGCTGGAGAGCAGTTCTTC
CDR3aa: CASSSLPSGAGEQFF

abundance: NA
v_gene: TRBV4-2
j_gene: TRBJ2-1
d_gene: NA
len: 17
CDR3nt: TGTGCCAGCAGCCCTTCGGGGTACGGGAGTATCAACAATGAGCAGTTCTTC
CDR3aa: CASSPSGYGSINNEQFF

abundance: NA
v_gene: TRBV27
j_gene: TRBJ1-5
d_gene: NA
len: 14
CDR3nt: TGTGCCAGCAGTTATCAGGGAGGGGATCAGCCCCAGCATTTT
CDR3aa: CASSYQGGDQPQHF

abundance: NA
v_gene: TRBV5-6
j_gene: TRBJ2-7
d_gene: NA
len: 13
CDR3nt: TGTGCCAGCAGCTTCACAAGCTCCTACGAGCAGTACTTC
CDR3aa: CASSFTSSYEQYF

abundance: NA
v_gene: TRBV27
j_gene: TRBJ2-1
d_gene: NA
len: 10
CDR3nt: TGTGCCAGCACCTCGGGTGAGCAGTTCTTC
CDR3aa: CASTSGEQFF

abundance: NA
v_gene: TRBV27
j_gene: TRBJ1-6
d_gene: NA
len: 16
CDR3nt: TGTGCCAGCAGCCCGACAGAGAGCTCCTATAATTCACCCCTCCACTTT
CDR3aa: CASSPTESSYNSPLHF

abundance: NA
v_gene: TRBV11-2
j_gene: TRBJ2-2
d_gene: NA
len: 16
CDR3nt: TGTGCCAGCAGCTTTTTTCCCATAGAAGTGGGCGGGGAGCTGTTTTTT
CDR3aa: CASSFFPIEVGGELFF

abundance: NA
v_gene: TRBV28
j_gene: TRBJ2-7
d_gene: TRBD1
len: 14
CDR3nt: TGTGCCAGCAGTTTCAGGGGGCTTCGCTACGAGCAGTACTTC
CDR3aa: CASSFRGLRYEQYF

abundance: few
v_gene: TRBV2
j_gene: TRBJ1-4
d_gene: NA
len: 13
CDR3nt: TGTGCCAGCAGTGAAGCGTTTCCTGAAAAACTGTTTTTT
CDR3aa: CASSEAFPEKLFF

abundance: NA
v_gene: TRBV7-9
j_gene: TRBJ1-3
d_gene: TRBD1
len: 19
CDR3nt: TGTGCCAGCAGCTTACTAGTTACAGGGGTCGACTCTCATGAAAACACCATATATTTT
CDR3aa: CASSLLVTGVDSHENTIYF

abundance: NA
v_gene: TRBV28
j_gene: TRBJ1-1
d_gene: NA
len: 13
CDR3nt: TGTGCCAGCAGTTTTCGTGCGAACACTGAAGCTTTCTTT
CDR3aa: CASSFRANTEAFF

abundance: NA
v_gene: TRBV21-1
j_gene: TRBJ2-7
d_gene: NA
len: 15
CDR3nt: TGTGCCAGCAGAGGCCGGACAGAACTTCACTACGAGCAGTACTTC
CDR3aa: CASRGRTELHYEQYF

abundance: once
v_gene: TRBV6-1
j_gene: TRBJ1-5
d_gene: NA
len: 14
CDR3nt: TGTGCCAGCAGTGAATGGGGGGAGGATCAGCCCCAGCATTTT
CDR3aa: CASSEWGEDQPQHF

abundance: NA
v_gene: TRBV4-2
j_gene: TRBJ2-5
d_gene: NA
len: 15
CDR3nt: TGTGCCAGCAGCCAAGACCCCGGCGTCCAAGAGACCCAGTACTTC
CDR3aa: CASSQDPGVQETQYF

abundance: NA
v_gene: TRBV4-1
j_gene: TRBJ1-2
d_gene: TRBD1
len: 15
CDR3nt: TGCGCCAGCAGCCAAGAACCCCAGGGGGGGTATGGCTACACCTTC
CDR3aa: CASSQEPQGGYGYTF